This TCR beta chain was retrieved from a study of cytomegalovirus exposure and HLA in healthy donors. Regarding the study as a whole: Later findings reportedly placed an Asian-associated ancestry cluster below the approximately 650-donor mean for N-insertions. The study dropped some indistinguishable V segments, TRBV6-2 and TRBV6-3 among them. Confirmation in vitro established that a few CMV-associated chains were specific for CMV antigens. When analyzed later, a missense DCLRE1C variant was found to be linked to TCR beta V- and J-gene trimming.

Notes on this clone: Its cognate antigen is unknown.

It was with 60 Vbeta and 13 Jbeta primers that the PCR ran. Sequencing was performed with immunoSEQ multiplex PCR; in TCRdb, only in-frame clones are kept and a portion is missing. The sample includes fewer than 250,000 clones, around 83% of them seen just once. The ends were cut back, 4 bases at V and 8 bases at J, with 18 bases in the middle. The CDR3 runs to 15 residues. Germline lookup yields CDR1 MNHEY and CDR2 SVGAGI. V usage is TRBV6-5 and J usage is TRBJ2-1, with D maybe TRBD2 (6 bases). The sample comprised PBMCs. The source is a girl aged 5 to 17 in good health and CMV-seronegative. CDR3 bases: TGTGCCAGCAGTTTACGACCGGGACTCGATCATGAGCAGTTCTTC. This codes for CASSLRPGLDHEQFF.